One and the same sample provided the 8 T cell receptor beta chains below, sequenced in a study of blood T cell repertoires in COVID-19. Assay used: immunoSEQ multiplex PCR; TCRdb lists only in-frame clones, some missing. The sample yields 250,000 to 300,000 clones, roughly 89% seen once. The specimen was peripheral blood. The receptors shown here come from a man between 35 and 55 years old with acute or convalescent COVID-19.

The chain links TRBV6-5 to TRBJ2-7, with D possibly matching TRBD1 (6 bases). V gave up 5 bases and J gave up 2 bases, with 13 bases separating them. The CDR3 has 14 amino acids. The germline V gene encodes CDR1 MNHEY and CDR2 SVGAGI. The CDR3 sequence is CASSPADRTYEQYF. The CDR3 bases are TGTGCCAGCAGTCCCGCGGACAGAACCTACGAGCAGTACTTC.

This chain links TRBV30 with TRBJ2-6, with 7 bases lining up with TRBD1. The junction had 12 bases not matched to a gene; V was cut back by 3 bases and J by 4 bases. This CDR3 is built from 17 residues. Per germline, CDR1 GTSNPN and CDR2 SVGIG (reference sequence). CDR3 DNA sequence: TGTGCCTGGAGGGTAAAGGGGACAGTGAGCGGGGCCAACGTCCTGACTTTC. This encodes CAWRVKGTVSGANVLTF.

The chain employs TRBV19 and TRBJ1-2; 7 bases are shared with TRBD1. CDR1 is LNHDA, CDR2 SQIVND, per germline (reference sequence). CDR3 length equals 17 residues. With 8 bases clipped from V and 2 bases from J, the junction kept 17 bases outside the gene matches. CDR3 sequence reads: CASYSTGNRGTNYGYTF. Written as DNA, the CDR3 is TGTGCCAGTTATTCCACTGGGAACAGGGGTACAAACTATGGCTACACCTTC.

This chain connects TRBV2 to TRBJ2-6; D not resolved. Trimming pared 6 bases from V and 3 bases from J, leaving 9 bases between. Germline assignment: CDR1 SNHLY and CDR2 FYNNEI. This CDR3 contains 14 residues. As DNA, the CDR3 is TGTGCCAGCAGACTCGAAAGTGGGGCCAACGTCCTGACTTTC. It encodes CASRLESGANVLTF. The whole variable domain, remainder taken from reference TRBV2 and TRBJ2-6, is EPEVTQTPSHQVTQMGQEVILRCVPISNHLYFYWYRQILGQKVEFLVSFYNNEISEKSEIFDDQFSVERPDGSNFTLKIRSTKLEDSAMYFCASRLESGANVLTFGAGSRLTVL.

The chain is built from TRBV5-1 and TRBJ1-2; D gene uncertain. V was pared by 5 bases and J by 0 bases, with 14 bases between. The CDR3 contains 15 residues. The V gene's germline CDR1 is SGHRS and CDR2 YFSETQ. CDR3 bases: TGCGCCAGCAGATTAATCGACGGAGCTAACTATGGCTACACCTTC. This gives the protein CASRLIDGANYGYTF.

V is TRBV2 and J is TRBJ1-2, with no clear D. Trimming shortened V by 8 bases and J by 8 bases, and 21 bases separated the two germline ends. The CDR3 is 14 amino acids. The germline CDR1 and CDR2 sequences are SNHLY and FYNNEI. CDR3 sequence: CASSATREPGGYTF. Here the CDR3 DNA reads TGTGCCAGCTCTGCCACCCGGGAACCAGGAGGCTACACCTTC.

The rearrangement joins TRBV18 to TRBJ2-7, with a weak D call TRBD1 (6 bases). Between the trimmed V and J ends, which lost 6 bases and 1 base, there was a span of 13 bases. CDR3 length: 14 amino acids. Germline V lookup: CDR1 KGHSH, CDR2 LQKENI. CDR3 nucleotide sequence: TGTGCCAGCTCGCAGGACAGTTTATCCTACGAGCAGTACTTC. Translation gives CASSQDSLSYEQYF.

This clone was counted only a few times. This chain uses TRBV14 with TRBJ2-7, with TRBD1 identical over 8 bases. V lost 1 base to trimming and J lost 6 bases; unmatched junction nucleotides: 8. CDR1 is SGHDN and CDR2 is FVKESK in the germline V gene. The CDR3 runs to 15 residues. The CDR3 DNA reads TGTGCCAGCAGCCAAGTACAGGGGGGCGTCAGCGAGCAGTACTTC. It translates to CASSQVQGGVSEQYF.